These 26 T cell receptor beta chains were sequenced from one sample in a study of T cell responses to AZD1222 COVID-19 vaccine. Repertoires were generated with immunoSEQ multiplex PCR, while TCRdb's copy carries only in-frame clones and drops some. Here the sample spans 95,000 to 120,000 clones, roughly 86% being singletons. Sequences were derived from peripheral blood, sampled on day 0 of AZD1222 vaccination. The source of these receptors is an adult in good health.

This chain uses TRBV5-4 with TRBJ2-7; TRBD1 matches at 7 bases. CDR1 and CDR2 (germline): SGHNT, YYREEE (reference sequence). The CDR3 sequence is 15 residues long. Germline trimming cut 6 bases from V and 2 bases from J; bases unmatched to any gene: 11. The DNA for the CDR3 is TGTGCCAGCACCCCCGCCGGGCAGGGGGCCTACGAGCAGTACTTC. It translates to CASTPAGQGAYEQYF.

The V call is TRBV24-1, the J call TRBJ2-2; TRBD2 aligns across 12 bases. The CDR3 runs to 16 residues. The V and J ends lost 4 bases and 7 bases, in that order; junction bases with no gene match: 6. Looked up from germline, CDR1 is KGHDR and CDR2 is SFDVKD. For the CDR3, the DNA is TGTGCCACCAGTGAACCTAGCGGGGGGGCTTACGGGGAGCTGTTTTTT. This encodes CATSEPSGGAYGELFF.

V usage is TRBV3-1 (or the pseudogene TRBV3-2) and J usage is TRBJ1-6; a possible D gene is TRBD1 (5 bases). Trimming left V 6 bases short and J 6 bases short, with 15 bases between. The CDR3 is made up of 15 amino acids. The germline V gene encodes CDR1 LGHDT and CDR2 YNNKEL (reference sequence). CDR3 nucleotides: TGTGCCAGCAGGAATGAAGGGGAACTTAATTCACCCCTCCACTTT. It encodes CASRNEGELNSPLHF.

The rearrangement joins TRBV5-1 to TRBJ1-6; maybe TRBD1 (5 bases). Looked up from germline, CDR1 is SGHRS and CDR2 is YFSETQ. Trimming stripped 0 bases from V and 7 bases from J, with 11 bases between. The CDR3 extends over 15 amino acids. Written as DNA, the CDR3 is TGCGCCAGCAGCTTGGCCGCAGGGTTGAATTCACCCCTCCACTTT. Translation gives CASSLAAGLNSPLHF.

The gene calls are TRBV28 and TRBJ2-7, with TRBD2 identical over 10 bases. In germline, CDR1 is MDHEN, CDR2 SYDVKM. There are 15 residues in the CDR3. J gave up 9 bases and V 5 bases, and 13 bases lay outside the gene matches. The CDR3 nucleotides are TGTGCCAGCAGTCCCCCTAGCGGGGGCCTACGAGCGCAGTACTTC. This codes for CASSPPSGGLRAQYF.

The V call is TRBV13, the J call TRBJ2-7; 9 bases are shared with TRBD1. Germline V gives CDR1 PRHDT, CDR2 FYEKMQ (reference sequence). The CDR3 runs 15 residues. The V and J ends lost 2 bases and 3 bases, in that order; junction bases with no gene match: 5. CDR3 region: CASSLWGQGNYEQYF. Written as DNA, the CDR3 is TGTGCCAGCAGCTTATGGGGACAGGGCAACTACGAGCAGTACTTC.

The V call is TRBV3-1 (or the pseudogene TRBV3-2), the J call TRBJ1-1; possible D gene TRBD1, 5 bases. The CDR3 runs to 15 residues. Trimming removed 2 bases at V and 5 bases at J, with 15 bases between. Germline values: CDR1 LGHDT, CDR2 YNNKEL (reference sequence). CDR3 sequence: CASSQQDRWGTEAFF. CDR3 DNA sequence: TGTGCCAGCAGCCAACAAGACCGTTGGGGGACTGAAGCTTTCTTT.

This chain uses TRBV28 with TRBJ1-6; D unresolved. Per germline, CDR1 MDHEN and CDR2 SYDVKM. V lost 2 bases, J lost 2 bases, and 10 bases lay in between. This CDR3 is 16 amino acids long. The CDR3 coding sequence is TGTGCCAGCAGTTTAGAAGTGGGCACCTATAATTCACCCCTCCACTTT. It codes for CASSLEVGTYNSPLHF.

The chain employs TRBV28 and TRBJ1-2, with 7 bases matching TRBD1. V shed 3 bases, J shed 6 bases, and the junction held 7 bases outside the gene matches. The V gene's germline CDR1 is MDHEN and CDR2 SYDVKM. The CDR3 covers 14 residues. The CDR3 sequence is CASSFRKGANGYTF. The CDR3 region has the DNA TGTGCCAGCAGTTTTCGGAAGGGGGCGAATGGCTACACCTTC.

On this clone: The same CDR3 arises from other DNA sequences in this sample as well. V gene TRBV14 combines with J gene TRBJ1-2; D call uncertain. The CDR3 sequence is 14 residues long. V was cut by 1 base and J by 1 base, with 7 bases left in between. Germline V CDR1 and CDR2: SGHDN, FVKESK. Written as DNA, the CDR3 is TGTGCCAGCAGCCAAGGGAGGTTTAACTATGGCTACACCTTC. It is translated as CASSQGRFNYGYTF. Full variable domain (missing parts from reference TRBV14 and TRBJ1-2): EAGVTQFPSHSVIEKGQTVTLRCDPISGHDNLYWYRRVMGKEIKFLLHFVKESKQDESGMPNNRFLAERTGGTYSTLKVQPAELEDSGVYFCASSQGRFNYGYTFGSGTRLTVV.

As to this clone: A read error may account for a junction end that differs from germline. The chain is built from TRBV2 and TRBJ1-1; a possible D gene is TRBD1 (5 bases). Germline loops: CDR1 SNHLY, CDR2 FYNNEI. CDR3 length equals 13 residues. The CDR3 protein is CASNQQVNTEAFF. Here the CDR3 DNA reads TGTGCCAGCAATCAACAGGTGAATACTGAAGCTTTCTTT.

V is TRBV4-2 and J is TRBJ2-2; 8 bases are shared with TRBD2. The germline CDR1 and CDR2 sequences are LGHNA and YNFKEQ. The CDR3 totals 18 residues. V dropped 7 bases and J dropped 6; count of bases not matched to a gene: 19. CDR3 protein: CASNPWGNLAGGSGELFF. The DNA for the CDR3 is TGTGCCAGCAACCCGTGGGGGAATCTAGCGGGCGGGTCCGGGGAGCTGTTTTTT.

CDR3 region: CASSSRDRGSYGYTF. As DNA, the CDR3 is TGTGCCAGCAGTTCTCGGGACAGGGGTTCCTATGGCTACACCTTC. The V call is TRBV2, the J call TRBJ1-2, with TRBD1 identical over 10 bases. Per germline, CDR1 SNHLY and CDR2 FYNNEI. J gave up 4 bases and V 5 bases, and 7 bases lay outside the gene matches. The CDR3 extends over 15 amino acids.

The V call is TRBV7-3, the J call TRBJ2-3; D is possibly TRBD2 (7 bases). Deletions cut 3 bases from V and 4 bases from J, with 14 bases between. The CDR3 loop spans 15 amino acids. Germline CDR1 SGHTA, CDR2 FQGTGA. The CDR3, as DNA: TGTGCCAGCAGCTTTAACGGGGGGCCCGCAGATACGCAGTATTTT. The encoded protein is CASSFNGGPADTQYF.

V gene TRBV9 combines with J gene TRBJ1-4; D unresolved. This CDR3 contains 16 residues. Looked up from germline, CDR1 is SGDLS and CDR2 is YYNGEE. Trimming removed 0 bases from V and 4 bases from J, with 13 bases in between. The CDR3 DNA sequence: TGTGCCAGCAGCGTAGCTGCGGGTGGTCATAATGAAAAACTGTTTTTT. Translated: CASSVAAGGHNEKLFF.

The chain links TRBV24-1 to TRBJ2-1; 8 nucleotides align to TRBD2. Germline V gives CDR1 KGHDR, CDR2 SFDVKD. With 6 bases clipped from V and 11 bases from J, the junction kept 14 bases outside the gene matches. The CDR3 loop spans 15 amino acids. CDR3 in amino acids: CATSLASGGTQQQFF. The CDR3, as DNA: TGTGCCACCAGTCTTGCCAGCGGGGGAACCCAACAGCAGTTCTTC.

V is TRBV4-1 and J is TRBJ1-4; 7 positions agree with TRBD1. The CDR3 contains 15 residues. CDR1 MGHRA and CDR2 YSYEKL come from the germline V gene. J lost 6 bases, V lost 5 bases, and 9 bases had no gene match. CDR3 protein: CASSSPGTADEKLFF. CDR3 sequence (DNA): TGCGCCAGCAGCTCTCCCGGGACAGCTGATGAAAAACTGTTTTTT.

This chain uses TRBV19 with TRBJ2-6, with 7 bases that match TRBD1. This CDR3 contains 19 residues. Trimming cost V 6 bases and J 0 bases; bases outside gene matches: 14. Per germline, CDR1 LNHDA and CDR2 SQIVND (reference sequence). The CDR3 DNA reads as TGTGCCAGTAGGATCGAACTTCGGACAGGCCCCTCTGGGGCCAACGTCCTGACTTTC. This encodes CASRIELRTGPSGANVLTF.

The chain uses TRBV30 and TRBJ1-6; maybe TRBD1 (6 bases). Trimming shortened V by 2 bases and J by 5 bases, and 13 bases separated the two germline ends. The CDR3 runs 15 residues. Germline V gene data show CDR1 as GTSNPN and CDR2 as SVGIG (reference sequence). DNA for the CDR3: TGTGCCTGGAGTAGGAGGGGGATAAATAATTCACCCCTCCACTTT. This translates into CAWSRRGINNSPLHF.

The rearrangement joins TRBV2 to TRBJ2-2; 9 positions match TRBD2. There are 16 residues in the CDR3. Germline-derived CDR1 and CDR2 are SNHLY and FYNNEI. After removal of 7 bases from V and 5 bases from J, the junction contained 11 bases not matched to a gene. CDR3 sequence (DNA): TGTGCCAGCAATCCAGCGGGGGGCTCAGGGACCGGGGAGCTGTTTTTT. It translates to CASNPAGGSGTGELFF.

The V gene is TRBV19, the J gene TRBJ1-5; 7 nucleotides align to TRBD1. The CDR3 contains 15 residues. V shed 10 bases, J shed 2 bases, and the junction held 11 bases outside the gene matches. Germline V gene lookup returns CDR1 LNHDA and CDR2 SQIVND (reference sequence). Here the CDR3 reads CATTQGENGNQPQHF. CDR3 sequence (DNA): TGTGCCACCACCCAGGGGGAAAACGGCAATCAGCCCCAGCATTTT.

This chain links TRBV5-1 with TRBJ1-3, with no clear D. The CDR3 is 15 residues long. The V and J ends lost 0 bases and 1 base respectively, with 8 bases between them. From germline, CDR1 is SGHRS and CDR2 YFSETQ. CDR3 amino acids: CASSLGGGSGNTIYF. Here the CDR3 DNA reads TGCGCCAGCAGCTTGGGCGGTGGGTCTGGAAACACCATATATTTT.

A single count supports this clone. The V and J genes are TRBV10-3 and TRBJ1-4; TRBD1 is a possible D gene (5 bases). The CDR3 extends over 13 amino acids. V gave up 6 bases and J gave up 8 bases, with 13 bases separating them. Germline V gene lookup returns CDR1 ENHRY and CDR2 SYGVKD. In DNA form, the CDR3 reads TGTGCCATCAGAGAGGGGAAAGGAGAAAAACTGTTTTTT. Encoded protein: CAIREGKGEKLFF.

This chain connects TRBV7-9 to TRBJ1-4; D not resolved. Between the trimmed V and J ends, which lost 4 bases and 6 bases, there was a span of 15 bases. This CDR3 is built from 15 residues. Germline assignment: CDR1 SEHNR and CDR2 FQNEAQ (reference sequence). Here the CDR3 reads CASSSNLRGDEKLFF. The CDR3, as DNA: TGTGCCAGCAGCTCCAACCTACGCGGGGATGAAAAACTGTTTTTT.

The table lists this clone with a count of one. The CDR3 DNA follows: TGTGCCAGCGTCTGGGACAGGCAAAATTCACCCCTCCACTTT. This translates into CASVWDRQNSPLHF. V is TRBV2 and J is TRBJ1-6; 8 bases are a match to TRBD1. V lost 8 bases and J lost 7; bases outside the gene matches: 7. This CDR3 comprises 14 residues. Germline V lookup: CDR1 SNHLY, CDR2 FYNNEI.

Notes on this clone: Other nucleotide sequences in the sample specify the same CDR3. V gene TRBV4-1 combines with J gene TRBJ1-1, with TRBD1 identical over 10 bases. Germline V gene lookup returns CDR1 MGHRA and CDR2 YSYEKL. Trimming took 0 bases from V and 0 from J; bases not matched to a gene: 7. The CDR3 is made up of 18 amino acids. CDR3 sequence reads: CASSQDRGTGAVNTEAFF. For the CDR3, the DNA is TGCGCCAGCAGCCAAGATAGGGGGACAGGGGCGGTGAACACTGAAGCTTTCTTT.